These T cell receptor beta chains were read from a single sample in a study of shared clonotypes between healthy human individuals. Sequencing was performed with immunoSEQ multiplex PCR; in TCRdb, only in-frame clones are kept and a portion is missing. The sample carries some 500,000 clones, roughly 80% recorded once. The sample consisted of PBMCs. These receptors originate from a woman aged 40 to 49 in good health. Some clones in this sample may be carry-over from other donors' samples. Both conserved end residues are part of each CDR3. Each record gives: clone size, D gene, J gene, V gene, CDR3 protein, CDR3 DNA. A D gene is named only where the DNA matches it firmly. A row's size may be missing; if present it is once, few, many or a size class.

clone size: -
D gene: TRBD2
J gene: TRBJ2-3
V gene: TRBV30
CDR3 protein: CARGLAGDVDTQYF
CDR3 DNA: TGTGCCCGGGGTCTAGCGGGAGATGTAGATACGCAGTATTTT

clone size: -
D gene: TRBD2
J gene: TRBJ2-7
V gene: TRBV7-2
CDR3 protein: CASSLVGAGPSREQYF
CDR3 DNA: TGTGCCAGCAGCTTAGTAGGAGCGGGGCCCTCTAGGGAGCAGTACTTC

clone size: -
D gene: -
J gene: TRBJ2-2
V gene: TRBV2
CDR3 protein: CASSEPVTGELFF
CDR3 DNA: TGTGCCAGCAGTGAACCCGTTACCGGGGAGCTGTTTTTT

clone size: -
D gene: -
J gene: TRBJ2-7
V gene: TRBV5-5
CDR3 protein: CASSLEFGSSYEQYF
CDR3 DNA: TGTGCCAGCAGCTTGGAGTTCGGGAGCTCCTACGAGCAGTACTTC

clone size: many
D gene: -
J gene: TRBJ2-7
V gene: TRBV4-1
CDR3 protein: CASSPSVAPVSSYEQYF
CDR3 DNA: TGCGCCAGCAGCCCCTCCGTAGCGCCGGTTAGCTCCTACGAGCAGTACTTC

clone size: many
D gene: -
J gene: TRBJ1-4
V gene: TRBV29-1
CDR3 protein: CSVGRRGEKLFF
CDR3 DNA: TGCAGCGTGGGACGTAGGGGTGAAAAACTGTTTTTT

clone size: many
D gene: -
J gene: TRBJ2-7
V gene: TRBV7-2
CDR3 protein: CASSPGGSSTGPYEQYF
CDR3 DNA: TGTGCCAGCAGCCCGGGCGGGTCATCGACGGGTCCCTACGAGCAGTACTTC

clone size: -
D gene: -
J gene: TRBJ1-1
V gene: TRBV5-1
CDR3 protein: CASSLELANTEAFF
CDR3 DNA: TGCGCCAGCAGCTTGGAGTTAGCTAACACTGAAGCTTTCTTT

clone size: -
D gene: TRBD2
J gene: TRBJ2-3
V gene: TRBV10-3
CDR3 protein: CATLGGAADTQYF
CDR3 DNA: TGTGCCACCCTGGGAGGGGCCGCAGATACGCAGTATTTT

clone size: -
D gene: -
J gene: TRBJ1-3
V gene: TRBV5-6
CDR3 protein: CASSLGVSGNTIYF
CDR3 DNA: TGTGCCAGCAGCTTGGGGGTCTCTGGAAACACCATATATTTT

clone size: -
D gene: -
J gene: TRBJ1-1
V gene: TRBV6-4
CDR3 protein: CASSADSGPAAEAFF
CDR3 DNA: TGTGCCAGCAGTGCAGACTCGGGCCCGGCGGCTGAAGCTTTCTTT

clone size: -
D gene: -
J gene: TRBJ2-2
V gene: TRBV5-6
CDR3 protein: CASSVTGSAGELFF
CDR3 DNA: TGTGCCAGCAGCGTGACCGGCTCCGCCGGGGAGCTGTTTTTT

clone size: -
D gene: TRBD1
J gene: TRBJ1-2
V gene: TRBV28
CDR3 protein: CASSFQGADSYGYTF
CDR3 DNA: TGTGCCAGCAGTTTCCAGGGGGCAGATAGCTATGGCTACACCTTC

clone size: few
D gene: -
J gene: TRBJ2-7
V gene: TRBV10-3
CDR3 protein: CAISEGVSLQYF
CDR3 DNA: TGTGCCATCAGTGAGGGGGTGTCGCTGCAGTACTTC

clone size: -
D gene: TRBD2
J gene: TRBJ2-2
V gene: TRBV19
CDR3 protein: CASSTQSGSVTGELFF
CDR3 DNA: TGTGCCAGTAGTACACAAAGCGGGAGTGTCACCGGGGAGCTGTTTTTT

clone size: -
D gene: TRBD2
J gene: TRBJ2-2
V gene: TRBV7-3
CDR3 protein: CASSLDAQGLTNTGELFF
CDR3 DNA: TGTGCCAGCAGCCTAGACGCCCAGGGACTAACGAACACCGGGGAGCTGTTTTTT

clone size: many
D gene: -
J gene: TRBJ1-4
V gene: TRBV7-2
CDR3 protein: CASSDTLGDEKLFF
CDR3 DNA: TGTGCCAGCAGCGATACTTTAGGGGACGAAAAACTGTTTTTT

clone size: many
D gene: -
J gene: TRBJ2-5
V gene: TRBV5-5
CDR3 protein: CASSLVGETQYF
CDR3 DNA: TGTGCCAGCAGCTTGGTGGGGGAGACCCAGTACTTC

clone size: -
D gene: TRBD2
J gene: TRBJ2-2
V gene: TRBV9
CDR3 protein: CASSVLAGGGTGELFF
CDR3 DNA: TGTGCCAGCAGCGTTCTAGCGGGAGGAGGGACCGGGGAGCTGTTTTTT

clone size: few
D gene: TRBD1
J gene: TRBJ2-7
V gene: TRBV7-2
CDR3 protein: CASSLPGGRDSYEQYF
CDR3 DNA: TGTGCCAGCAGCTTACCAGGGGGCCGGGACTCCTACGAGCAGTACTTC

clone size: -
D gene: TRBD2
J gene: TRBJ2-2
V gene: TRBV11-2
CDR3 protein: CASSLQLAGVAGELFF
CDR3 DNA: TGTGCCAGCAGCTTACAACTAGCGGGAGTCGCCGGGGAGCTGTTTTTT

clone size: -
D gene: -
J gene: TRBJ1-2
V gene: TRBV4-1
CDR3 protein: CASSQETSGKNNYGYTF
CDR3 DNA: TGCGCCAGCAGCCAAGAAACCTCAGGGAAGAACAACTATGGCTACACCTTC

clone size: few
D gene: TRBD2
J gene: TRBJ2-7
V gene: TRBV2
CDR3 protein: CASSVVLAAAAGNYEQYF
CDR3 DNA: TGTGCCAGCAGTGTGGTACTAGCGGCCGCCGCAGGAAACTACGAGCAGTACTTC

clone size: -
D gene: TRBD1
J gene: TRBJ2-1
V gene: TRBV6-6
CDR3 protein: CASTAGQGPRGKQFF
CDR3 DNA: TGTGCCAGCACAGCGGGACAGGGGCCTCGGGGGAAGCAGTTCTTC

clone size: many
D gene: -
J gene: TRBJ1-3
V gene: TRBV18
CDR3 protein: CASSPPTRDTIYF
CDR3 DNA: TGTGCCAGCTCACCACCTACGCGGGACACCATATATTTT

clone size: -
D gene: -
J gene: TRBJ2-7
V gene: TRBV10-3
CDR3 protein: CAISESGAFDYEQYF
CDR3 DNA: TGTGCCATCAGTGAGTCTGGGGCATTTGACTACGAGCAGTACTTC

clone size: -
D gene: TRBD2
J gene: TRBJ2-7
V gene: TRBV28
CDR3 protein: CASIGSGNEQYF
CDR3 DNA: TGTGCCAGCATAGGTAGCGGGAACGAGCAGTACTTC

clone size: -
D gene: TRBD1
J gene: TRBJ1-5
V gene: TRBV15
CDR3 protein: CATSRGQGNQPQHF
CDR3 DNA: TGTGCCACCAGCAGAGGACAGGGGAATCAGCCCCAGCATTTT

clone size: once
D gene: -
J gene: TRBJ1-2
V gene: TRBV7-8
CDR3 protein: CASSLAGVDGYTF
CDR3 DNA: TGTGCCAGCAGCTTAGCGGGGGTCGATGGCTACACCTTC

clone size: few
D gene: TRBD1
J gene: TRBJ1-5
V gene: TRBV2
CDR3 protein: CASRGQYQPQHF
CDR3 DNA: TGTGCCAGCAGGGGACAGTACCAGCCCCAGCATTTT

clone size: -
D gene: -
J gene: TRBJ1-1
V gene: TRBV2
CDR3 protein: CASSDIRDEAFF
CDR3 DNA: TGTGCCAGCAGTGACATCCGGGACGAAGCTTTCTTT

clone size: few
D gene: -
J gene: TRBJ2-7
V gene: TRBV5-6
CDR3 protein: CASSLDQQAQYF
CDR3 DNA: TGTGCCAGCAGCTTGGATCAGCAGGCACAGTACTTC

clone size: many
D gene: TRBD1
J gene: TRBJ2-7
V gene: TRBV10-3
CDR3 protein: CAISEGQGAYEQYF
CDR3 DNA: TGTGCCATCAGTGAAGGACAGGGGGCGTACGAGCAGTACTTC

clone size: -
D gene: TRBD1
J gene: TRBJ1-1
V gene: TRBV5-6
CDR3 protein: CASSGYGTGYLMNTEAFF
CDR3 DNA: TGTGCCAGCAGTGGGTACGGGACAGGATACTTAATGAACACTGAAGCTTTCTTT

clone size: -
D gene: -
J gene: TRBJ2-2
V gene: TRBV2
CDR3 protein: CASTPQSWELFF
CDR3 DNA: TGTGCCAGCACCCCCCAAAGCTGGGAGCTGTTTTTT

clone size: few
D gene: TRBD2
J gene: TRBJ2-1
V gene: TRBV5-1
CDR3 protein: CASSLGAGGPGEQFF
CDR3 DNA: TGCGCCAGCAGCTTGGGGGCGGGAGGGCCTGGTGAGCAGTTCTTC

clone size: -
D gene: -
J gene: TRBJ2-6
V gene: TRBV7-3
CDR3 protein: CASSFGSGANVLTF
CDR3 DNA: TGTGCCAGCAGCTTTGGTTCCGGGGCCAACGTCCTGACTTTC

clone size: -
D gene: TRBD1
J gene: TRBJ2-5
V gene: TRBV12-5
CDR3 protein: CASGSGQGEETQYF
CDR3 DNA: TGTGCTAGTGGTTCCGGACAGGGGGAAGAGACCCAGTACTTC

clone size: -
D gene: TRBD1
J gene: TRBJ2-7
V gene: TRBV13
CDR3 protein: CASSPSTGPSNEQYF
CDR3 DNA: TGTGCCAGCAGCCCTTCGACAGGGCCTTCGAACGAGCAGTACTTC

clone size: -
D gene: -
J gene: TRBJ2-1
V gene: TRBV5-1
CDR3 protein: CASSFGAEDEQFF
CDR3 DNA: TGCGCCAGCAGCTTTGGGGCCGAGGATGAGCAGTTCTTC

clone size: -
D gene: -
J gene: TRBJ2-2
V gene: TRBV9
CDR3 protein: CASSVLATNTGELFF
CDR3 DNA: TGTGCCAGCAGCGTACTAGCGACGAACACCGGGGAGCTGTTTTTT

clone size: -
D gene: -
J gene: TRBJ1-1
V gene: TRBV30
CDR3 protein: CAWSLGINTEAFF
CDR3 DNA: TGTGCCTGGAGTTTAGGGATTAACACTGAAGCTTTCTTT

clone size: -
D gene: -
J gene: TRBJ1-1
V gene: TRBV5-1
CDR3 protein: CASSLSGVAEAFF
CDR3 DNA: TGCGCCAGCAGCTTGTCGGGGGTCGCTGAAGCTTTCTTT

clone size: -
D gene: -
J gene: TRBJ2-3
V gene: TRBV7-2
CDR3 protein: CASSPWTDTDTQYF
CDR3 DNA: TGTGCCAGCAGCCCCTGGACAGACACAGATACGCAGTATTTT

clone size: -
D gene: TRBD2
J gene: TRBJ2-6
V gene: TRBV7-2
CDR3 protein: CASSLRGDRHSLWANVLTF
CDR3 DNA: TGTGCCAGCAGCTTACGGGGGGACCGCCATTCCCTCTGGGCCAACGTCCTGACTTTC

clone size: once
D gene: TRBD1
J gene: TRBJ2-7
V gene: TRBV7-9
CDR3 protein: CASSQLDRGEQYF
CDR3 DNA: TGTGCCAGCAGCCAGCTTGACAGGGGCGAGCAGTACTTC

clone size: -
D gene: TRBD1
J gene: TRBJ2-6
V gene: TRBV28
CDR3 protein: CASKPGQGATGANVLTF
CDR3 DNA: TGTGCCAGCAAACCGGGACAGGGGGCGACTGGGGCCAACGTCCTGACTTTC

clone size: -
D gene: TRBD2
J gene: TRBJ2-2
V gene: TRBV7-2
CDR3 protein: CASSYTGTRSGELFF
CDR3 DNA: TGTGCCAGCAGCTACACCGGGACTAGGTCCGGGGAGCTGTTTTTT

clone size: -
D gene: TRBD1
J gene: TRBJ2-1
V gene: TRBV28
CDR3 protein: CASKDRYNEQFF
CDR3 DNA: TGTGCCAGCAAGGACAGGTACAATGAGCAGTTCTTC

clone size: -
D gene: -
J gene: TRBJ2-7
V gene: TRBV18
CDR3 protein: CASSEGLTGKYF
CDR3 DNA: TGTGCCAGCTCAGAAGGCCTGACAGGAAAGTACTTC

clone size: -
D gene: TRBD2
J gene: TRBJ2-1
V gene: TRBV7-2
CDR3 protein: CASSLDLLAGANGEQFF
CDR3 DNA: TGTGCCAGCAGCTTAGACCTACTAGCGGGAGCTAACGGTGAGCAGTTCTTC

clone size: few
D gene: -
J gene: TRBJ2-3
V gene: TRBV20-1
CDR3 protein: CSALNTDTQYF
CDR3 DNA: TGCAGTGCTCTGAACACAGATACGCAGTATTTT

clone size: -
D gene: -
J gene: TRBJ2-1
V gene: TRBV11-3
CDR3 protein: CASQKYNEQFF
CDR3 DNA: TGTGCCAGCCAAAAATACAATGAGCAGTTCTTC

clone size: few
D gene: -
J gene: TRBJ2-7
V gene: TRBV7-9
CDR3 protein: CASSGDITTSYEQYF
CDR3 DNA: TGTGCCAGCAGTGGTGATATTACCACCTCCTACGAGCAGTACTTC

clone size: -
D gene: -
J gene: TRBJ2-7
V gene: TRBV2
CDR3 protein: CASSRESYEQYF
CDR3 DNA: TGTGCCAGCTCCCGGGAGTCCTACGAGCAGTACTTC

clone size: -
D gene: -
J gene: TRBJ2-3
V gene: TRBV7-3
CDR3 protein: CASSLGLASTDTQYF
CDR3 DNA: TGTGCCAGCAGCCTTGGACTCGCTAGCACAGATACGCAGTATTTT

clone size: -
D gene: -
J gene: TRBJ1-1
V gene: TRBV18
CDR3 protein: CASSPPITENTEAFF
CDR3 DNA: TGTGCCAGCTCACCACCTATTACCGAGAACACTGAAGCTTTCTTT

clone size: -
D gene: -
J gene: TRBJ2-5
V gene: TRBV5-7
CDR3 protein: CASSLEVEGETQYF
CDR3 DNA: TGTGCCAGCAGCTTGGAGGTAGAAGGGGAGACCCAGTACTTC

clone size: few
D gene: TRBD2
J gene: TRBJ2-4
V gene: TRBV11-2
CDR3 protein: CASSLWGLVTKNIQYF
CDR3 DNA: TGTGCCAGCAGCTTATGGGGACTAGTAACCAAAAACATTCAGTACTTC